These T cell receptor beta chains were read from a single sample in a study of T cell changes during pregnancy in multiple sclerosis. Produced via immunoSEQ multiplex PCR; TCRdb's table is partial and in-frame only. The sample records around 68,000 clones, roughly 89% being singletons. Specimen: peripheral blood, collected in the third trimester of pregnancy. These TCRs come from a female donor in good health, enrolled as a control in a pregnancy study. Both conserved end residues are part of each CDR3. A D gene is named only where the DNA matches it firmly. Clone size is stated in some rows and not others, as once, few, many or a class when expanded.

d_gene: TRBD2; j_gene: TRBJ2-7; v_gene: TRBV29-1; abundance: .; CDR3nt: TGCAGCGTTGAAGGGCGAAATAGCGGGAACTACGAGCAGTACTTC; CDR3aa: CSVEGRNSGNYEQYF
d_gene: .; j_gene: TRBJ2-7; v_gene: TRBV18; abundance: once; CDR3nt: TGTGCCAGCTCACCAGGGGTTGGGGGCGGCGGAGACGAGCAGTACTTC; CDR3aa: CASSPGVGGGGDEQYF
d_gene: .; j_gene: TRBJ2-1; v_gene: TRBV19; abundance: .; CDR3nt: TGTGCCAGTAGTATAGCCCAGGAGCAGTTCTTC; CDR3aa: CASSIAQEQFF
d_gene: TRBD1; j_gene: TRBJ2-7; v_gene: TRBV5-1; abundance: once; CDR3nt: TGCGCCAGCAGCCCGGGGACAGCCGGTAATGACGAGCAGTACTTC; CDR3aa: CASSPGTAGNDEQYF
d_gene: .; j_gene: TRBJ2-1; v_gene: TRBV19; abundance: .; CDR3nt: TGTGCCAGTAGTATTTTCGGACTACTCTACAATGAGCAGTTCTTC; CDR3aa: CASSIFGLLYNEQFF
d_gene: .; j_gene: TRBJ1-6; v_gene: TRBV21-1; abundance: .; CDR3nt: TGTGCCAGCATACGACAGGGAACCCATTCACCCCTCCACTTT; CDR3aa: CASIRQGTHSPLHF
d_gene: TRBD1; j_gene: TRBJ1-2; v_gene: TRBV6-6; abundance: .; CDR3nt: TGTGCCAGCAGTGACAGGGGGCGAGGCTACACCTTC; CDR3aa: CASSDRGRGYTF
d_gene: .; j_gene: TRBJ2-1; v_gene: TRBV7-9; abundance: .; CDR3nt: TGTGCCAGCACCAAAAAAACCCCGGACCCCGGGAAGCAGTTCTTC; CDR3aa: CASTKKTPDPGKQFF
d_gene: .; j_gene: TRBJ2-7; v_gene: TRBV27; abundance: .; CDR3nt: TGTGCCAGCAGTTTATCGTTCGCAGTCTCCTACGAGCAGTACTTC; CDR3aa: CASSLSFAVSYEQYF
d_gene: TRBD1; j_gene: TRBJ1-2; v_gene: TRBV19; abundance: .; CDR3nt: TGTGCCAGCCGACAGGGAATTTTTGGCTATGGCTACACCTTC; CDR3aa: CASRQGIFGYGYTF
d_gene: .; j_gene: TRBJ1-1; v_gene: TRBV10-2; abundance: .; CDR3nt: TGCGCCAGCGTCCTGACAAGGGGGTTGAGTGAAGCTTTCTTT; CDR3aa: CASVLTRGLSEAFF
d_gene: TRBD2; j_gene: TRBJ2-1; v_gene: TRBV11-3; abundance: .; CDR3nt: TGTGCCAGCAGCTTAGGCGTAGCGGGATCAACCTACAATGAGCAGTTCTTC; CDR3aa: CASSLGVAGSTYNEQFF